This TCR beta chain was captured by sequencing in a study of cytomegalovirus exposure and HLA in healthy donors. Findings and caveats of the study: For presence/absence analyses, sequencing depth was assumed to be roughly uniform across donors. The HLA-A and HLA-B alleles of most subjects were reportedly predicted accurately from TCR beta sequences. The records held CMV serostatus as the only immune exposure information.

Germline CDR1 and CDR2: SQVTM and ANQGSEA. The CDR3 loop spans 12 amino acids. With 7 bases removed from V and 1 base from J, the gap between germline ends came to 10 bases. As to this clone: The antigen is unknown.

PCR primers comprised 60 Vbeta and 13 Jbeta primers. The method was immunoSEQ multiplex PCR; TCRdb's version includes in-frame clones alone and lacks a portion of them. The sample contains some 140,000 clones, around 84% of which appear only once. The chain is built from TRBV29-1 and TRBJ2-5; D remains unclear. This sequence was found in a woman between 35 and 50 years old in good health and CMV-seropositive. Sequencing was done on a sample of PBMCs. CDR3: CSASESQETQYF. CDR3 nucleotide sequence: TGCAGCGCCTCTGAGAGCCAAGAGACCCAGTACTTC. The full variable domain, its missing parts supplied by reference TRBV29-1 and TRBJ2-5, is SAVISQKPSRDICQRGTSLTIQCQVDSQVTMMFWYRQQPGQSLTLIATANQGSEATYESGFVIDKFPISRPNLTFSTLTVSNMSPEDSSIYLCSASESQETQYFGPGTRLLVL.